The clone carrying this T cell receptor beta chain was counted a single time. The sample belongs to a study of blood T cell repertoires in COVID-19. The overall study: The samples span acute and convalescent COVID-19 from the United States, Italy and Spain.

Germline loops: CDR1 MDHEN, CDR2 SYDVKM. Trimming removed 0 bases at V and 9 bases at J, with 6 bases between. The CDR3 runs 12 residues. Sequenced by immunoSEQ multiplex PCR; TCRdb stores in-frame clones only, minus some. The data hold about 300,000 clones, with just over 85% observed a single time. Adults between about 18 and 95 years of age took part from under 30 US areas. The TCR originated in a woman under 30 who had recovered from COVID-19. Sequences were obtained from PBMCs or T cells enriched from blood (not recorded which). The gene calls are TRBV28 and TRBJ1-5; maybe TRBD1 (5 bases). The DNA of the CDR3 is TGTGCCAGCAGTTTATGGGGGGGGCCCCAGCATTTT. Its translation is CASSLWGGPQHF.